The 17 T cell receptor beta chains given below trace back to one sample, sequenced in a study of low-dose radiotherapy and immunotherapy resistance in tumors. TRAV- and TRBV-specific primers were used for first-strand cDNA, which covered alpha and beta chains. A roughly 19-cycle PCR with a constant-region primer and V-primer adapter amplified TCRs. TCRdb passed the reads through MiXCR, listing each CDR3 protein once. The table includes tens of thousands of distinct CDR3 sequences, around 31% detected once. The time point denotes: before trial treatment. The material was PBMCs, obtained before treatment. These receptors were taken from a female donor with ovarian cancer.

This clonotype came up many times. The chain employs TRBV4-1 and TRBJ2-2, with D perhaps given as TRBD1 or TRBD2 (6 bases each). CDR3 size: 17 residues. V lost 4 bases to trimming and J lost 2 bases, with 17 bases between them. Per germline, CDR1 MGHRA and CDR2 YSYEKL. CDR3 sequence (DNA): TGCGCCAGCAGCCCGAACCCTGGAGGGGGAAACACCGGGGAGCTGTTTTTT. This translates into CASSPNPGGGNTGELFF.

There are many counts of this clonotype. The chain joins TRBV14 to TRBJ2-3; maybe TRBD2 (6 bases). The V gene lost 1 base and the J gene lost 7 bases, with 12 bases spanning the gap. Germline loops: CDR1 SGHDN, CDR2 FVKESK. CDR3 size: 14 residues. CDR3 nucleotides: TGTGCCAGCAGCCAAGCAGGAGGGTCATATACGCAGTATTTT. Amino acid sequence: CASSQAGGSYTQYF.

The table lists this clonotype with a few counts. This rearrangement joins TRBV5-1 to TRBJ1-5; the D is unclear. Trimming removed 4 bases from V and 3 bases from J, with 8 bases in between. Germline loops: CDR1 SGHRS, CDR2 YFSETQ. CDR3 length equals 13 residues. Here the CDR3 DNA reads TGCGCCAGCAGCATAGACTTCAATCAGCCCCAGCATTTT. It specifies CASSIDFNQPQHF.

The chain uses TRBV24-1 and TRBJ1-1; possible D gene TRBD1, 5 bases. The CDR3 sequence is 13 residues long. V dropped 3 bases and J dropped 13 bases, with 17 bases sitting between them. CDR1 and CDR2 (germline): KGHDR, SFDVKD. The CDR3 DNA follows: TGTGCCACCAGTGATACAACCGGGACGTCAAGTTTCTTT. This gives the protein CATSDTTGTSSFF.

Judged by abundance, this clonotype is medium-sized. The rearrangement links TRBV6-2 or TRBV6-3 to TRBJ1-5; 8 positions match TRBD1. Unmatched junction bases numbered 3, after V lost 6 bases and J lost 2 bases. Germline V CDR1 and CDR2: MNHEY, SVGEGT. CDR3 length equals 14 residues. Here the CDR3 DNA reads TGTGCCAGCAGGCTACAGGGGGGCAATCAGCCCCAGCATTTT. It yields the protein CASRLQGGNQPQHF.

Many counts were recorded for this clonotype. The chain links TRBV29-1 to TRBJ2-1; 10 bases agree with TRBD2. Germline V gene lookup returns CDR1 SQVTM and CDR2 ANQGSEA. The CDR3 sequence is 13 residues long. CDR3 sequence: CTGGTSGNNEQFF. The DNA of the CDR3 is TGCACCGGGGGTACTAGCGGGAACAATGAGCAGTTCTTC.

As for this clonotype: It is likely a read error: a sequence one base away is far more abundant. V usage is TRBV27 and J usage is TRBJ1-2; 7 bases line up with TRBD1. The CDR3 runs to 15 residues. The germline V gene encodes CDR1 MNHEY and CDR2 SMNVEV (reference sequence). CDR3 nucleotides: TGTGCCACCAGTAATGCTGACAGGGCGTCCTATGGCTACACCTTC. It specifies CATSNADRASYGYTF.

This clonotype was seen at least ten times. The CDR3 sequence: CASSLFTDTQYF. CDR3 in DNA: TGTGCCAGCAGCTTATTTACAGATACGCAGTATTTT. This chain connects TRBV7-2 to TRBJ2-3; D gene ambiguous. The germline V gene has CDR1 SGHTA and CDR2 FQGNSA. Trimming removed 2 bases from V and 3 bases from J, with 3 bases in between. This CDR3 region has 12 residues.

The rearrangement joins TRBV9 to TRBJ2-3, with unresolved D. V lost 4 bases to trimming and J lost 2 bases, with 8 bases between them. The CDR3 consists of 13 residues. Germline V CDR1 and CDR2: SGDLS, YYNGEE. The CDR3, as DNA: TGTGCCAGCAGCCGGCCGCTCACAGATACGCAGTATTTT. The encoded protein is CASSRPLTDTQYF.

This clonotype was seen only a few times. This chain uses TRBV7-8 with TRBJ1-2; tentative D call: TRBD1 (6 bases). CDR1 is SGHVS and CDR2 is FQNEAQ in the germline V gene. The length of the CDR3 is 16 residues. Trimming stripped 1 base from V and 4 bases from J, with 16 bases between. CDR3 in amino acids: CASSLGGGPRGYGYTF. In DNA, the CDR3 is TGTGCCAGCAGCTTAGGTGGGGGGCCTCGGGGCTATGGCTACACCTTC.

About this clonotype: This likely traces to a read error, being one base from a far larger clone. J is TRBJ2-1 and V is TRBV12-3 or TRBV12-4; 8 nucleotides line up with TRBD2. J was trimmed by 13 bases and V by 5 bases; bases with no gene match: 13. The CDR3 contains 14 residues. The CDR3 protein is CASSPGGGRETQFF. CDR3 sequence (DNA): TGTGCCAGCAGTCCCGGGGGGGGTAGGGAGACCCAGTTCTTC.

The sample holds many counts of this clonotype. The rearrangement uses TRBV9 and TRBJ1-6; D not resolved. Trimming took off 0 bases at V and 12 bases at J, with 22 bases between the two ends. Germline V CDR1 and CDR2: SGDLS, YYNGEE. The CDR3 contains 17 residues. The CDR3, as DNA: TGTGCCAGCAGCGTAGCTGCCCAGCTGGGATTAGGGTTACCCCTCCACTTT. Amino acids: CASSVAAQLGLGLPLHF.

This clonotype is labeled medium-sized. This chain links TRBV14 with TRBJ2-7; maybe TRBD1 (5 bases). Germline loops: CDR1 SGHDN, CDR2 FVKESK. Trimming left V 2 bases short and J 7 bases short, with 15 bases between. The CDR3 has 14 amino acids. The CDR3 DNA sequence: TGTGCCAGCAGCCAAATCAAGGGAACAGGAGAGCAGTACTTC. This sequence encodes CASSQIKGTGEQYF.

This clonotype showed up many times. As DNA, the CDR3 is TGTGCCAGCTCCCCTGACCAGGGCCCCTACGAGCAGTACTTC. It yields the protein CASSPDQGPYEQYF. The chain couples TRBV18 to TRBJ2-7; tentative D call: TRBD1 (5 bases). The germline V and J ends were trimmed by 6 bases and 2 bases, with 14 bases remaining between them. This CDR3 spans 14 amino acids. Germline lookup yields CDR1 KGHSH and CDR2 LQKENI. Looking up the rest from reference TRBV18 and TRBJ2-7 gives the full variable domain: NAGVMQNPRHLVRRRGQEARLRCSPMKGHSHVYWYRQLPEEGLKFMVYLQKENIIDESGMPKERFSAEFPKEGPSILRIQQVVRGDSAAYFCASSPDQGPYEQYFGPGTRLTVT.

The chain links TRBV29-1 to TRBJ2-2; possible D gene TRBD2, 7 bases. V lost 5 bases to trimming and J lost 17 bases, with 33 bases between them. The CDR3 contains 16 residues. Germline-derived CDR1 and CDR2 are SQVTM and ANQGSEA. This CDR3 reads CSVSRGGPNTGELCFF. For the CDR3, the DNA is TGCAGCGTTTCAAGGGGGGGACCGAACACCGGGGAGCTGTGTTTTTTT.

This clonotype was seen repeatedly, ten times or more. CDR3 in DNA: TGCAGTGCTAGACCTGCACTGACAGGGAATAGCAATCAGCCCCAGCATTTT. Protein product: CSARPALTGNSNQPQHF. J is TRBJ1-5 and V is TRBV20-1, with 7 bases matching TRBD1. Trimming at V came to 2 bases and at J to 0 bases, leaving 10 bases not matched to a gene. In germline, CDR1 is DFQATT, CDR2 SNEGSKA (reference sequence). The length of the CDR3 is 17 residues.

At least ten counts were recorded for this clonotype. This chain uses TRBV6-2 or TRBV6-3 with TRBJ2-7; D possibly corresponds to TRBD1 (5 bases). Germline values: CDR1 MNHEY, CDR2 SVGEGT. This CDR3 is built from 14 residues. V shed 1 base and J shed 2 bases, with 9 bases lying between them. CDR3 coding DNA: TGTGCCAGCAGTTACTGGCAGGGAACCTACGAGCAGTACTTC. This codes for CASSYWQGTYEQYF.